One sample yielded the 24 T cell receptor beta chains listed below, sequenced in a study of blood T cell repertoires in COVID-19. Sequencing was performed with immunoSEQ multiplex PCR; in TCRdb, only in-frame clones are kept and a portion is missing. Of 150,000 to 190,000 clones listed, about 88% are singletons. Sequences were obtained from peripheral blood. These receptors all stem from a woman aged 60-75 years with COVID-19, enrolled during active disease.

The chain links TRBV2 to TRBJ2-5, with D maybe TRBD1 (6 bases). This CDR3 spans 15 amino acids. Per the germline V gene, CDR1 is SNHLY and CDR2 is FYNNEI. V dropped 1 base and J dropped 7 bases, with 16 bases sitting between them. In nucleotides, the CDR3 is TGTGCCAGCAGTGAAGGACAGGTTGGGCCGGGGACCCAGTACTTC. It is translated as CASSEGQVGPGTQYF.

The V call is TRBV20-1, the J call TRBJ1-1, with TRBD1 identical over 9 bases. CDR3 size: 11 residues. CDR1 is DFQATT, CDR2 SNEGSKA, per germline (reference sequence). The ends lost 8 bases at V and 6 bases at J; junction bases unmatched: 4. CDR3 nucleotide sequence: TGCAGTACGGGACAGGGCCCTGAAGCTTTCTTT. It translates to CSTGQGPEAFF.

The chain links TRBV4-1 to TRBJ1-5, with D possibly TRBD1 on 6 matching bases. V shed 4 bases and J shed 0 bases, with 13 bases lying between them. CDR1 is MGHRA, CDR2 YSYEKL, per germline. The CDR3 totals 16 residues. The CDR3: CASSPRTAYSNQPQHF. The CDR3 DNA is TGCGCCAGCAGCCCCCGGACAGCTTATAGCAATCAGCCCCAGCATTTT.

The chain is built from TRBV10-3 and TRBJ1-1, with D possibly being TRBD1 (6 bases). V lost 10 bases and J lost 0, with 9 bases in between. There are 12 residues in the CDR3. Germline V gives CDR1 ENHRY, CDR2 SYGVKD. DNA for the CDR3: TGTGCCACCAGGACAGTGAACACTGAAGCTTTCTTT. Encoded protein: CATRTVNTEAFF.

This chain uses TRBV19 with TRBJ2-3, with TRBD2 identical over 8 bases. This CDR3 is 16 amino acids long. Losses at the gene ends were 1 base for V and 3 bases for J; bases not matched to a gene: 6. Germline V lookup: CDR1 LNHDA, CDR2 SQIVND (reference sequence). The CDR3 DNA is TGTGCCAGTAGTATAGGAAGGGCTAGCGGGACAGATACGCAGTATTTT. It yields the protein CASSIGRASGTDTQYF.

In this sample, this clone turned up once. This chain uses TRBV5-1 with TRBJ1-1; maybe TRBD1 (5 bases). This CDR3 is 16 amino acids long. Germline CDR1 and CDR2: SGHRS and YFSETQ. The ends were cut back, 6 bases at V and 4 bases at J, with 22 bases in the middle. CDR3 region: CASIRDALGSGTEAFF. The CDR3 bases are TGCGCCAGCATCCGGGACGCACTAGGTAGCGGCACTGAAGCTTTCTTT.

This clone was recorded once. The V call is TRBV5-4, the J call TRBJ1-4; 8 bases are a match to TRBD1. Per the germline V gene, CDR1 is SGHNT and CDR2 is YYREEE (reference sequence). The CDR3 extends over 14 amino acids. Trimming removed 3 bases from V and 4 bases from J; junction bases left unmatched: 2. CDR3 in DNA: TGTGCCAGCAGCTCCGGACAGGGTAATGAAAAACTGTTTTTT. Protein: CASSSGQGNEKLFF.

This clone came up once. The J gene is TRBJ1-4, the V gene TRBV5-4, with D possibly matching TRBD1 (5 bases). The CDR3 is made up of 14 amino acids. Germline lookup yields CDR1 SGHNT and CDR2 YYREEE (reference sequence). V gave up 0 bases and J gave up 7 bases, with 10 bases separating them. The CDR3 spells CASSLAGVGEKLFF. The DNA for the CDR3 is TGTGCCAGCAGCTTGGCGGGGGTGGGTGAAAAACTGTTTTTT.

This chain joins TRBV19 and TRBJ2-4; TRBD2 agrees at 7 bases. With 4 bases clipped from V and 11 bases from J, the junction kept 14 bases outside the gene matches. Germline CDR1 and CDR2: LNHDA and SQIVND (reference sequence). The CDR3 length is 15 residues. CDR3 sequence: CASSTPGTKRFVQYF. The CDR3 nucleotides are TGTGCCAGTAGTACCCCCGGGACTAAGCGTTTCGTTCAGTACTTC.

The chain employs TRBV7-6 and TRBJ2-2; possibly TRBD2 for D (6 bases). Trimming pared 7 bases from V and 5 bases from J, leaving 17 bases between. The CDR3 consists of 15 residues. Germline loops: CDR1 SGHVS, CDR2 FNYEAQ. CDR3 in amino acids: CASTFRLDRTGELFF. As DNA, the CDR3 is TGTGCCAGCACCTTCCGACTAGATCGGACCGGGGAGCTGTTTTTT.

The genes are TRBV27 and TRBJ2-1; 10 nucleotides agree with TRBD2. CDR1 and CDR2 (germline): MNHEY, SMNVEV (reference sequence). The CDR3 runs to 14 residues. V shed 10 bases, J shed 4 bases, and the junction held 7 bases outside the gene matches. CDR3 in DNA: TGTGCCACCTCAAGGACTAGCGGATACAATGAGCAGTTCTTC. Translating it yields CATSRTSGYNEQFF.

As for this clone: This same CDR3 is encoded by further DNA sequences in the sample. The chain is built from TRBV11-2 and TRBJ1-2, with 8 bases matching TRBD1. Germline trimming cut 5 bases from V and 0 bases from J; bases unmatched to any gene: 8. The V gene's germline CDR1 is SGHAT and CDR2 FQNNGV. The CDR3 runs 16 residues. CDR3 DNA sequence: TGTGCCAGCAGCCCTAGACAGGGGCGCACTAACTATGGCTACACCTTC. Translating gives CASSPRQGRTNYGYTF.

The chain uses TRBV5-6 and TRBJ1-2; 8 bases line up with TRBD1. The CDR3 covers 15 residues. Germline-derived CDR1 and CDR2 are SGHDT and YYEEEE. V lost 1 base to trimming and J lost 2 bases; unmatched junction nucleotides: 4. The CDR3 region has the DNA TGTGCCAGCAGCTTGAGGACAGGGAGGAACTATGGCTACACCTTC. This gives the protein CASSLRTGRNYGYTF.

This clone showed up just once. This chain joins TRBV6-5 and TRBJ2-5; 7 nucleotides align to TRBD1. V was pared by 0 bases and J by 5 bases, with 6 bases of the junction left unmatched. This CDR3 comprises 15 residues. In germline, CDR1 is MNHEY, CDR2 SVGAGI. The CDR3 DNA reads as TGTGCCAGCAGTTACTCCGCTAGGGGGCTCGAGACCCAGTACTTC. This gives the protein CASSYSARGLETQYF.

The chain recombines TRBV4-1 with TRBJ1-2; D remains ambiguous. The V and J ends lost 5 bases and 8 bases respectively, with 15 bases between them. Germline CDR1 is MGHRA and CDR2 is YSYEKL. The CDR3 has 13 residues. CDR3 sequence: CASSGRDREGYTF. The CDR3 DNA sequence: TGCGCCAGCAGCGGGAGGGATAGGGAGGGCTACACCTTC.

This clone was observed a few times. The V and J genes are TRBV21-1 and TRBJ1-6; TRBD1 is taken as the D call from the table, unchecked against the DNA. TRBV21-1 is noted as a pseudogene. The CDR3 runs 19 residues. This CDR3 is CASSNPLPQGNWDDSPLHF. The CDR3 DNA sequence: TGTGCCAGCAGCAACCCCCTCCCACAGGGAAATTGGGACGATTCACCCCTCCACTTT.

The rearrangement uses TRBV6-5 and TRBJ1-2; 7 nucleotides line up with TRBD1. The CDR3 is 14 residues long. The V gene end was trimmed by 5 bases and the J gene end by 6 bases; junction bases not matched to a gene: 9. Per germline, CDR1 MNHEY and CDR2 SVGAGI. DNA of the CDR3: TGTGCCAGCAGTACCCCCGGGACAGAGAATGGCTACACCTTC. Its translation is CASSTPGTENGYTF.

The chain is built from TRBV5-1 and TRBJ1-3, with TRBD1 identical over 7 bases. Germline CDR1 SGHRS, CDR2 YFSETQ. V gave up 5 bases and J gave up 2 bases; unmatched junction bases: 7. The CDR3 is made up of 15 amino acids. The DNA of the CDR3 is TGCGCCAGCAGTTTCGAGGGGGCGCCTGGAAACACCATATATTTT. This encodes CASSFEGAPGNTIYF.

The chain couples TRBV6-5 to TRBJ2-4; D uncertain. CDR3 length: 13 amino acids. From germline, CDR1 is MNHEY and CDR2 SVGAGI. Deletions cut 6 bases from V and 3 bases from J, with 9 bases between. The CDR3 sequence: CASSAIGKNIQYF. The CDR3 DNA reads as TGTGCCAGCAGCGCGATTGGCAAAAACATTCAGTACTTC.

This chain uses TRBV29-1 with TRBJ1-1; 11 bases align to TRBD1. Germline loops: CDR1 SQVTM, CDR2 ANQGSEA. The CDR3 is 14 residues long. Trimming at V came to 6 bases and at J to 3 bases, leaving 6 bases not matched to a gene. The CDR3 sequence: CSVRTGGLDTEAFF. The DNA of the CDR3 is TGCAGCGTCCGGACAGGGGGCCTCGACACTGAAGCTTTCTTT.

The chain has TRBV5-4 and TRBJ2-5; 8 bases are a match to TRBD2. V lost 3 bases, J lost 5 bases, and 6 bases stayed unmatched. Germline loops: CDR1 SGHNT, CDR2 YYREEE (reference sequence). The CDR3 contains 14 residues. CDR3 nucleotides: TGTGCCAGCAGCTCCGGGACTAGTTTGGAGACCCAGTACTTC. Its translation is CASSSGTSLETQYF.

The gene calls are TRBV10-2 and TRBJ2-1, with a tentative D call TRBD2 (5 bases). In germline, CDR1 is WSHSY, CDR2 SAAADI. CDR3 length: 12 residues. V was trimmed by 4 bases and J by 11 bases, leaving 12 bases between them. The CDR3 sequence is CASSASSDKQFF. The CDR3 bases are TGCGCCAGCAGTGCAAGTAGCGATAAGCAGTTCTTC.

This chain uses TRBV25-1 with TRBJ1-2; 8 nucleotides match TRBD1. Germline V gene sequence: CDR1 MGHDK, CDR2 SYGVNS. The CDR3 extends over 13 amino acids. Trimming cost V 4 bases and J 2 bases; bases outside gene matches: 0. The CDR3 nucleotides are TGTGCCAGCAGTGGGACAGGGAACTATGGCTACACCTTC. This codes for CASSGTGNYGYTF.

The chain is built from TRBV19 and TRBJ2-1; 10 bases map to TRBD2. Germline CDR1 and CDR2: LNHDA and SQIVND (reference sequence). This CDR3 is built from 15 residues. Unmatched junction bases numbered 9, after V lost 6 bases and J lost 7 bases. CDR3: CASSRQREGRNEQFF. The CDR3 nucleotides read TGTGCCAGTAGCCGCCAGCGGGAGGGCCGAAATGAGCAGTTCTTC.